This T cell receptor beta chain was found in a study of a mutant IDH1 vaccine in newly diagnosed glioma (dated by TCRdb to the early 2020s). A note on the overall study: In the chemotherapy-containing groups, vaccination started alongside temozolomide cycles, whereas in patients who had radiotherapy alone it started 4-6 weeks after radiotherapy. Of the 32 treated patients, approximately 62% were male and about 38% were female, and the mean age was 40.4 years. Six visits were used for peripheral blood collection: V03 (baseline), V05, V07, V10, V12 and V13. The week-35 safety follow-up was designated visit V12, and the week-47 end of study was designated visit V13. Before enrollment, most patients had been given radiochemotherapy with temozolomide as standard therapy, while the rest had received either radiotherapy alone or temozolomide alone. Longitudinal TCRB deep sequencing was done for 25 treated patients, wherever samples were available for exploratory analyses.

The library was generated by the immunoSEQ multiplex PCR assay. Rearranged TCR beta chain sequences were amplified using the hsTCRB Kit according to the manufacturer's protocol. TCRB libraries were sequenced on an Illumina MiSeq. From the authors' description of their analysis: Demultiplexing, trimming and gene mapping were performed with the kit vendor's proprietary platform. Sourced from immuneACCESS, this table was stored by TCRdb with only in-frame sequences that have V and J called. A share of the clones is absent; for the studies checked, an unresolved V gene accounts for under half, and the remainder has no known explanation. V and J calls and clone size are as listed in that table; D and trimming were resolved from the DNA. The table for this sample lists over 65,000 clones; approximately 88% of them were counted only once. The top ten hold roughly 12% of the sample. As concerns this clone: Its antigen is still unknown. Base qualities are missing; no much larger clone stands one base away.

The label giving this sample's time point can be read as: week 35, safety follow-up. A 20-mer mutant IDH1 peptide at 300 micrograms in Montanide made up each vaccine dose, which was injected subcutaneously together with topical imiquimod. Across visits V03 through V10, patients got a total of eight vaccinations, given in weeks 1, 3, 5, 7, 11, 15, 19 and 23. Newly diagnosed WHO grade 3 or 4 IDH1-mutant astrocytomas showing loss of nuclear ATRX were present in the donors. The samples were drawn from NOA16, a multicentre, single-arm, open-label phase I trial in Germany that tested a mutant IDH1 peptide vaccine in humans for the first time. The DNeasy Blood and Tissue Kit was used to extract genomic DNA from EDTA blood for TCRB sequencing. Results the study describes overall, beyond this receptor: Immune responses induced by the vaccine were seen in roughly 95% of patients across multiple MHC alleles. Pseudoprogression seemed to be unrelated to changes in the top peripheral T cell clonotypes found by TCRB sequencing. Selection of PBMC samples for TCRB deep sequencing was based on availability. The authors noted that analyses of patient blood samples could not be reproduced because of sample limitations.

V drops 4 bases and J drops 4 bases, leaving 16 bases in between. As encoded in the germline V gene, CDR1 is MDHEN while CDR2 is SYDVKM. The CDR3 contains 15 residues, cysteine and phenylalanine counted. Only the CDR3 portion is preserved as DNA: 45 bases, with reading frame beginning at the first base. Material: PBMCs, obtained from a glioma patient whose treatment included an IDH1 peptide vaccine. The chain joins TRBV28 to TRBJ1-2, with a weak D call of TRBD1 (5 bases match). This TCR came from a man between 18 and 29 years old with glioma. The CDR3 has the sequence CASSWGGVGIYGYTF. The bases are TGTGCCAGCAGTTGGGGGGGGGTCGGGATCTATGGCTACACCTTC.